These 24 T cell receptor beta chains were sequenced from one sample in a study of cytomegalovirus exposure and HLA in healthy donors. PCR involved 60 Vbeta and 13 Jbeta primers. This table comes from immunoSEQ multiplex PCR, and its TCRdb copy is limited to in-frame clones, with some not included. The table records 150,000 to 200,000 clones, about three quarters of them present only once. The material sequenced was PBMCs. The origin of the receptors is a woman between 40 and 50 years old in good health and CMV-seronegative.

The V gene is TRBV2, the J gene TRBJ2-7, with a weak D call TRBD2 (5 bases). Germline CDR1 is SNHLY and CDR2 is FYNNEI. The CDR3 contains 16 residues. Trimming left V 3 bases short and J 7 bases short, with 22 bases between. The CDR3 DNA is TGTGCCAGCAGTGACCGGGTGGGCGGGCCACAGAGGGAGCAGTACTTC. This sequence encodes CASSDRVGGPQREQYF.

The CDR3 nucleotides read TGCAGCGTGCGGACAGATTATGGCTACACCTTC. This translates into CSVRTDYGYTF. The rearrangement joins TRBV20-1 to TRBJ1-2, with D possibly being TRBD1 (6 bases). The V gene's germline CDR1 is DFQATT and CDR2 SNEGSKA (reference sequence). CDR3 length: 11 residues.

The rearrangement links TRBV29-1 to TRBJ2-7; TRBD1 might be the D (5 bases). Trimming removed 5 bases from V and 5 bases from J, with 10 bases in between. The CDR3 is made up of 11 amino acids. Germline CDR1 and CDR2: SQVTM and ANQGSEA. CDR3 sequence reads: CSVSDRNEQYF. CDR3 DNA sequence: TGCAGCGTTTCTGACAGAAACGAGCAGTACTTC.

This clone was seen a handful of times. CDR3 sequence (DNA): TGTGCCAGCAGCGCAGGGACAGGGGCTTTTCAGCCCCAGCATTTT. Translating gives CASSAGTGAFQPQHF. The genes are TRBV9 and TRBJ1-5, with TRBD1 identical over 10 bases. Germline V gene data show CDR1 as SGDLS and CDR2 as YYNGEE. The CDR3 is 15 amino acids. V shed 3 bases, J shed 6 bases, and the junction held 6 bases outside the gene matches.

A single count supports this clone. This chain uses TRBV5-4 with TRBJ2-1, with 7 nucleotides matching TRBD2. V was pared by 3 bases and J by 9 bases, with 12 bases of the junction left unmatched. CDR1 and CDR2 from the germline V gene are SGHNT and YYREEE (reference sequence). The CDR3 spans 15 residues. The CDR3 sequence is CASSSGGGRASEQFF. Written as DNA, the CDR3 is TGTGCCAGCAGCTCTGGGGGGGGTCGGGCTTCTGAGCAGTTCTTC.

This chain connects TRBV27 to TRBJ2-1; 8 bases agree with TRBD1. This CDR3 comprises 14 residues. The ends lost 7 bases at V and 5 bases at J; junction bases unmatched: 7. Per germline, CDR1 MNHEY and CDR2 SMNVEV (reference sequence). CDR3: CASTPGTGDNEQFF. CDR3 DNA: TGTGCCAGCACCCCCGGGACAGGAGACAATGAGCAGTTCTTC.

The V gene is TRBV19, the J gene TRBJ2-1; 9 positions match TRBD2. V shed 5 bases and J 6 bases; nucleotides not matched to a gene: 14. This CDR3 is built from 17 residues. CDR1 is LNHDA, CDR2 SQIVND, per germline (reference sequence). The CDR3 reads CASSPGGAGGPRNEQFF. The CDR3 nucleotides are TGTGCCAGTAGTCCAGGGGGGGCGGGAGGGCCGCGCAATGAGCAGTTCTTC.

This chain links TRBV11-2 with TRBJ1-5; a weak D match, TRBD1 (5 bases). The V end was cut by 3 bases, the J end by 13 bases, with 16 bases between. The V gene's germline CDR1 is SGHAT and CDR2 FQNNGV. CDR3 size: 13 residues. The CDR3 bases are TGTGCCAGCAGCTTTTCCGATGGGGGGTCTCAGCATTTT. Its protein product is CASSFSDGGSQHF.

As DNA, the CDR3 is TGTGCCAGCAGCTTCCCTGGGGGCGGCACCATATATTTT. Its translation is CASSFPGGGTIYF. The chain carries TRBV7-2 and TRBJ1-3; D possibly corresponds to TRBD1 (6 bases). CDR1 and CDR2 (germline): SGHTA, FQGNSA. The CDR3 contains 13 residues. The V end lost 3 bases, the J end lost 9 bases, and 12 bases lay between the germline ends. Full variable domain (remainder filled in from reference TRBV7-2 and TRBJ1-3): GAGVSQSPSNKVTEKGKDVELRCDPISGHTALYWYRQSLGQGLEFLIYFQGNSAPDKSGLPSDRFSAERTGGSVSTLTIQRTQQEDSAVYLCASSFPGGGTIYFGEGSWLTVV.

The chain uses TRBV23-1 and TRBJ1-1; TRBD1 agrees at 7 bases. TRBV23-1 is reported as an ORF; its role is uncertain. This CDR3 spans 21 amino acids. Unmatched junction bases numbered 26, after V lost 2 bases and J lost 5 bases. DNA of the CDR3: TGCGCCAGCAGTCAAAATCAGCGCCCCTCAAGACAGGGCCCTACCAAAACTGAAGCTTTCTTT. Its translation is CASSQNQRPSRQGPTKTEAFF.

This chain uses TRBV19 with TRBJ1-1; 7 bases line up with TRBD1. V dropped 3 bases and J dropped 0; count of bases not matched to a gene: 4. CDR1 LNHDA and CDR2 SQIVND come from the germline V gene (reference sequence). The CDR3 is 15 residues long. In DNA, the CDR3 is TGTGCCAGTAGTATCCTGGGACAGCTGAACACTGAAGCTTTCTTT. Residues: CASSILGQLNTEAFF.

Regarding this clone: Other DNA sequences in this sample translate to the same CDR3. This rearrangement joins TRBV19 to TRBJ2-1; D gene unclear. V shed 1 base and J shed 5 bases, with 6 bases lying between them. Germline assignment: CDR1 LNHDA and CDR2 SQIVND (reference sequence). The CDR3 covers 13 residues. The CDR3 region is CASSIGQNNEQFF. The CDR3 DNA reads as TGTGCCAGTAGTATAGGGCAGAACAATGAGCAGTTCTTC. Looking up the rest from reference TRBV19 and TRBJ2-1 gives the full variable domain: DGGITQSPKYLFRKEGQNVTLSCEQNLNHDAMYWYRQDPGQGLRLIYYSQIVNDFQKGDIAEGYSVSREKKESFPLTVTSAQKNPTAFYLCASSIGQNNEQFFGPGTRLTVL.

This clone appeared once. The J gene is TRBJ2-5, the V gene TRBV11-3; tentatively, D is TRBD1 (7 bases). CDR3 size: 16 residues. In germline, CDR1 is SGHNT, CDR2 YENEEA. Trimming removed 3 bases at V and 5 bases at J, with 19 bases between. The CDR3 reads CASSFGGGELGETQYF. CDR3 DNA: TGTGCCAGCAGCTTCGGAGGGGGCGAGCTTGGGGAGACCCAGTACTTC.

The chain employs TRBV28 and TRBJ2-2; the match to TRBD1 covers 7 bases. With V trimmed by 6 bases and J by 2 bases, 6 bases remained unmatched. Looked up from germline, CDR1 is MDHEN and CDR2 is SYDVKM. The CDR3 is 15 residues long. The CDR3 is CASRHYRGNTGELFF. DNA of the CDR3: TGTGCCAGCAGACACTACAGGGGAAACACCGGGGAGCTGTTTTTT.

The chain couples TRBV10-3 to TRBJ2-5; 13 bases line up with TRBD2. Germline CDR1 is ENHRY and CDR2 is SYGVKD. The CDR3 covers 17 residues. V was pared by 5 bases and J by 2 bases, with 8 bases of the junction left unmatched. The DNA for the CDR3 is TGTGCCATCAGTCCCCATACTAGCGGGAGGGGACAAGAGACCCAGTACTTC. Translated: CAISPHTSGRGQETQYF.

The CDR3 DNA follows: TGTGCCAGCAGCCTCCCAGAGGCGGGGAGGGCGCAGTATTTT. Translating it yields CASSLPEAGRAQYF. The gene calls are TRBV5-5 and TRBJ2-3; TRBD2 agrees at 7 bases. Trimming removed 4 bases from V and 10 bases from J; junction bases left unmatched: 12. CDR1 and CDR2 from the germline V gene are SGHKS and YYEKEE (reference sequence). The CDR3 is made up of 14 amino acids.

This chain uses TRBV5-1 with TRBJ2-2; maybe TRBD2 (5 bases). Germline V gives CDR1 SGHRS, CDR2 YFSETQ. Trimming left V 1 base short and J 1 base short, with 8 bases between. The CDR3 loop spans 15 amino acids. The CDR3 protein is CASSLPRENTGELFF. The CDR3 DNA reads TGCGCCAGCAGCTTGCCCCGGGAGAACACCGGGGAGCTGTTTTTT.

Only one count was recorded for this clone. The chain combines TRBV6-1 with TRBJ1-2; 7 bases align to TRBD1. CDR1 is MNHNS, CDR2 SASEGT, per germline. With V trimmed by 7 bases and J by 6 bases, 8 bases remained unmatched. The length of the CDR3 is 13 residues. The DNA of the CDR3 is TGTGCCAGCACCAACCTACAGGGGCATGGCTACACCTTC. As protein: CASTNLQGHGYTF.

V and J are TRBV7-2 and TRBJ2-1, with TRBD2 matching over 10 bases. The CDR3 covers 15 residues. Trimming took 8 bases from V and 7 from J; bases not matched to a gene: 11. Germline CDR1 is SGHTA and CDR2 is FQGNSA. CDR3 bases: TGTGCCAGCGTGGGATCTAGCGGGAGTGCTAATGAGCAGTTCTTC. Protein product: CASVGSSGSANEQFF.

Here the CDR3 DNA reads TGTGCCAGCAGCGTAGCTGGGGCCGGAGTCCCTGGGGCCAACGTCCTGACTTTC. Amino acids: CASSVAGAGVPGANVLTF. The chain carries TRBV9 and TRBJ2-6; possibly TRBD1 for D (5 bases). CDR1 and CDR2 from the germline V gene are SGDLS and YYNGEE. This CDR3 has 18 amino acids. The germline V and J ends were trimmed by 0 bases and 2 bases, with 15 bases remaining between them. The entire variable domain, with the rest obtained from reference TRBV9 and TRBJ2-6, is as follows: DSGVTQTPKHLITATGQRVTLRCSPRSGDLSVYWYQQSLDQGLQFLIQYYNGEERAKGNILERFSAQQFPDLHSELNLSSLELGDSALYFCASSVAGAGVPGANVLTFGAGSRLTVL.

V gene TRBV10-1 combines with J gene TRBJ2-1, with 7 bases that match TRBD2. CDR3 size: 14 residues. The V gene's germline CDR1 is WNHNN and CDR2 SYGVQD (reference sequence). The V and J ends lost 6 bases and 3 bases, in that order; junction bases with no gene match: 5. This CDR3 reads CASRNRDYYNEQFF. The CDR3 coding sequence is TGCGCCAGCAGAAACCGGGACTACTACAATGAGCAGTTCTTC.

The chain joins TRBV5-1 to TRBJ2-1; 10 bases agree with TRBD2. The junction had 7 bases not matched to a gene; V was cut back by 5 bases and J by 2 bases. Germline V lookup: CDR1 SGHRS, CDR2 YFSETQ. The CDR3 extends over 16 amino acids. DNA for the CDR3: TGCGCCAGCAGTCGACCTAGCGGGAGAACCTACAATGAGCAGTTCTTC. Residues: CASSRPSGRTYNEQFF.

This chain links TRBV30 with TRBJ1-1; D possibly corresponds to TRBD1 (5 bases). In germline, CDR1 is GTSNPN, CDR2 SVGIG (reference sequence). The CDR3 is 16 residues long. With 4 bases removed from V and 5 bases from J, the gap between germline ends came to 23 bases. The CDR3 here is CAWIVGHGPPGTEAFF. The CDR3 DNA follows: TGTGCCTGGATCGTTGGACACGGGCCTCCAGGGACTGAAGCTTTCTTT.

The CDR3 loop reads CASSQDRSVYNEQFF. The CDR3 DNA reads TGCGCCAGCAGCCAAGATAGGAGCGTTTACAATGAGCAGTTCTTC. This chain connects TRBV4-3 to TRBJ2-1, with D unclear. This CDR3 region has 15 residues. The ends were cut back, 0 bases at V and 4 bases at J, with 10 bases in the middle. CDR1 LGHNA and CDR2 YSLEER come from the germline V gene.